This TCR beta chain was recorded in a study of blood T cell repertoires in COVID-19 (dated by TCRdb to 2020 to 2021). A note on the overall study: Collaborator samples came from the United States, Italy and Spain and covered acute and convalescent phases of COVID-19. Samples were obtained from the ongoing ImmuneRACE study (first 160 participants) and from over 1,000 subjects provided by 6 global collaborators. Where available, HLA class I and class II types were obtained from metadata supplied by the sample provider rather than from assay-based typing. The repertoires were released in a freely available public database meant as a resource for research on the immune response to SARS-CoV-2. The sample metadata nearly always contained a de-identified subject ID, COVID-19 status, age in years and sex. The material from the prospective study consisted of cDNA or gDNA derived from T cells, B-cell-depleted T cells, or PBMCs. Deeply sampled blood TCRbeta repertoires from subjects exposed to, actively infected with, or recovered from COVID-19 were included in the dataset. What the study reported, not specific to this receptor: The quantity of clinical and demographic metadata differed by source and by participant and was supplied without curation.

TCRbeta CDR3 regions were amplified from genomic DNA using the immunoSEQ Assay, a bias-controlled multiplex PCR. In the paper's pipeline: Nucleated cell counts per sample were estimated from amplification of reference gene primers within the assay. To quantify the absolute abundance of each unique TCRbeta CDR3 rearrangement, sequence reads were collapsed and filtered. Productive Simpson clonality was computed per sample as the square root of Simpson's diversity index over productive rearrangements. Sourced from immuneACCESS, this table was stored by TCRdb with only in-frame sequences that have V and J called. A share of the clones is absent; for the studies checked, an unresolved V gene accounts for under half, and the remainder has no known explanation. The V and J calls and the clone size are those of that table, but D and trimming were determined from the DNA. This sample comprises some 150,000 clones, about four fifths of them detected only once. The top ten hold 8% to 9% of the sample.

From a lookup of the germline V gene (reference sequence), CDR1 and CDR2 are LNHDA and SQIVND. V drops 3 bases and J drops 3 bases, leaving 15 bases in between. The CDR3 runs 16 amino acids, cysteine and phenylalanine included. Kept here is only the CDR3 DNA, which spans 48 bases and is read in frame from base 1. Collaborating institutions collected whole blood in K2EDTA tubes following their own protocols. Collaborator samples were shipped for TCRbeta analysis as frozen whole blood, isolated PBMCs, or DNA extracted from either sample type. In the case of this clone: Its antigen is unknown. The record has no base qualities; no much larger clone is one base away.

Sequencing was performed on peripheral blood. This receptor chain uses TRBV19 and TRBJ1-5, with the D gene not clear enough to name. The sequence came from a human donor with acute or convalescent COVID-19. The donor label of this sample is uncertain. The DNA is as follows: TGTGCCAGTAGTATTTCGGGGATAAGTATCAATCAGCCCCAGCATTTT. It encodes CASSISGISINQPQHF.